This T cell receptor (beta chain) derives from a study of monozygotic twins with inflammatory bowel disease. Germline V gene lookup returns CDR1 SNHLY and CDR2 FYNNEI. This CDR3 comprises 14 residues. TCRdb re-called the 5' RACE reads; one entry per CDR3 protein, DNA not given. This listing includes approximately 330,000 distinct CDR3 sequences. The sequencing input was blood. This rearrangement joins TRBV2 to TRBJ2-6. The source is a human donor with ulcerative colitis or Crohn's disease, or a healthy co-twin of an affected twin (not recorded which). The CDR3: CASKIGSGANVLTF. Complete variable domain (other parts from reference TRBV2 and TRBJ2-6): EPEVTQTPSHQVTQMGQEVILRCVPISNHLYFYWYRQILGQKVEFLVSFYNNEISEKSEIFDDQFSVERPDGSNFTLKIRSTKLEDSAMYFCASKIGSGANVLTFGAGSRLTVL.